This TCR beta chain was captured in a study of T cells after yellow fever vaccination. Findings and limits, study-wide: Abundant contaminating clonotypes from the bulk population could appear in FACS-sorted repertoires.

This clonotype was counted many times. Its antigen is unknown. Trimming stripped 6 bases from V and 10 bases from J, with 16 bases between. The V gene's germline CDR1 is DFQATT and CDR2 SNEGSKA (reference sequence). The CDR3 runs 11 residues. TCRdb analysed the 5' RACE reads with MiXCR anew, one entry per CDR3 protein. The top ten hold approximately 19% of the sample, which has fewer than 350,000 distinct CDR3 sequences, 3.5% to 5% seen once. Sequencing was performed on PBMCs, taken 15 days after the yellow fever booster vaccination. This receptor was identified in a man in his late teens or twenties who received the YFV17D yellow fever vaccine. This chain uses TRBV20-1 with TRBJ2-7; tentative D call: TRBD1 (6 bases). The CDR3 DNA is TGCAGTGCCCCTAAGGGGGACAAACAGTACTTC. This translates into CSAPKGDKQYF.